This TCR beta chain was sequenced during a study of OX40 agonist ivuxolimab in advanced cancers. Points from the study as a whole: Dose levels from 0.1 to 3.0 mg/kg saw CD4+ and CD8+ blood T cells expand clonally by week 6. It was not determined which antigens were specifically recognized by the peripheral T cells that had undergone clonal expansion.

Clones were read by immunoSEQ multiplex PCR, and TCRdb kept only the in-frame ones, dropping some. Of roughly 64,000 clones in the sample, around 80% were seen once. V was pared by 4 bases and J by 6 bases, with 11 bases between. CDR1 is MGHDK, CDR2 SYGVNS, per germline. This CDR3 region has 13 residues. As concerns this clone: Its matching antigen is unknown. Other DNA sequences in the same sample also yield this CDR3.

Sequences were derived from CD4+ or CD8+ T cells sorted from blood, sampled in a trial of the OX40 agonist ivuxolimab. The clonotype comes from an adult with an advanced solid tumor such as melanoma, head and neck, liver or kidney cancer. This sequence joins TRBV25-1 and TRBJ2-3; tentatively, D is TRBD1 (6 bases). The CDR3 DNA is TGTGCCAGCAGTGCACAGGGCTTCGATACGCAGTATTTT. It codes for CASSAQGFDTQYF.